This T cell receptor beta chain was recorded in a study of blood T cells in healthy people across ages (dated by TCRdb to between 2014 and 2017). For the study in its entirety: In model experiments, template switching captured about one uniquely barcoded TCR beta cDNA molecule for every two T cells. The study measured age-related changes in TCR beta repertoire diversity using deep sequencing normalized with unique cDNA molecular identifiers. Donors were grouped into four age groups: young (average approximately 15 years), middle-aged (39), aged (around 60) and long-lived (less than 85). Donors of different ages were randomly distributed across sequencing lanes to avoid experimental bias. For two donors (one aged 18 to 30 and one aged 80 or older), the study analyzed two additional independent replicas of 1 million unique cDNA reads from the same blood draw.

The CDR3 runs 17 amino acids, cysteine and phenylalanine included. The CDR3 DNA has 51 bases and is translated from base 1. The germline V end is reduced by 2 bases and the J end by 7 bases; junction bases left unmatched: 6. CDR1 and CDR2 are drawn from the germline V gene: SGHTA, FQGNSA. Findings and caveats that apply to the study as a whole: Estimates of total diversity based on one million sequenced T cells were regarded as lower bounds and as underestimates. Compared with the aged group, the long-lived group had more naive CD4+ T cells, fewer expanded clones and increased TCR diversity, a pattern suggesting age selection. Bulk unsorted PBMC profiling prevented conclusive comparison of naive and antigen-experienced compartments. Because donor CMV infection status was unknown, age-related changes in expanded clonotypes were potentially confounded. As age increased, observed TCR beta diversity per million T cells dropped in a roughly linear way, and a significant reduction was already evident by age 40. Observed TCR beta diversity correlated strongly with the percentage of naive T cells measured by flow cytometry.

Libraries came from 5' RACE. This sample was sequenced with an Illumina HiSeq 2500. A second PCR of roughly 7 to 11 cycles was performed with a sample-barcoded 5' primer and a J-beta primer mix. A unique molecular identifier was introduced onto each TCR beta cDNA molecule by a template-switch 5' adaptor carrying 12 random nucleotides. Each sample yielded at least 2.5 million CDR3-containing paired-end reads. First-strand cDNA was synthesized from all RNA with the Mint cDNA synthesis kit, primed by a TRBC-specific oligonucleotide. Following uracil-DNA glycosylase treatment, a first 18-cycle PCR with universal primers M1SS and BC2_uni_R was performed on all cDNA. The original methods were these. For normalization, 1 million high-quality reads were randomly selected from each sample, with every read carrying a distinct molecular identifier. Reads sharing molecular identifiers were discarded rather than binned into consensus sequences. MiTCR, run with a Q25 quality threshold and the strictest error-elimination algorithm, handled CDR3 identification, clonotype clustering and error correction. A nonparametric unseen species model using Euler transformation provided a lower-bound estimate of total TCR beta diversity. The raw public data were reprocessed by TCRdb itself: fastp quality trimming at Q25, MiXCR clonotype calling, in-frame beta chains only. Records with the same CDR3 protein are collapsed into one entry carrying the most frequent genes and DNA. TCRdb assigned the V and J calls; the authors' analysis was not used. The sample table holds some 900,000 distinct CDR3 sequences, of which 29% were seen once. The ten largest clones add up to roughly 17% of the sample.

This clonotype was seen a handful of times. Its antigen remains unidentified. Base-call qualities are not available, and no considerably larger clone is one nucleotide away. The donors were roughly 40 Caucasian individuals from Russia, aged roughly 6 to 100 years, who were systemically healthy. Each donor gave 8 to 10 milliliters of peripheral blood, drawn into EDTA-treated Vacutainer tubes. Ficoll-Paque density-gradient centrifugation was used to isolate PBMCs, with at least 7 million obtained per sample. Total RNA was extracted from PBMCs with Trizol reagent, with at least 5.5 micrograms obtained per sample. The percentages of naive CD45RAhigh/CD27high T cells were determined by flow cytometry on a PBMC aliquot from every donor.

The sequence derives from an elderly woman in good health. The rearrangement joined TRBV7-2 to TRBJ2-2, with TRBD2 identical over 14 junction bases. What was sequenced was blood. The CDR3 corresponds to CASSLPGTSGGGGELFF. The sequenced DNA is TGTGCCAGCAGCTTACCCGGGACTAGCGGGGGTGGCGGGGAGCTGTTTTTT.